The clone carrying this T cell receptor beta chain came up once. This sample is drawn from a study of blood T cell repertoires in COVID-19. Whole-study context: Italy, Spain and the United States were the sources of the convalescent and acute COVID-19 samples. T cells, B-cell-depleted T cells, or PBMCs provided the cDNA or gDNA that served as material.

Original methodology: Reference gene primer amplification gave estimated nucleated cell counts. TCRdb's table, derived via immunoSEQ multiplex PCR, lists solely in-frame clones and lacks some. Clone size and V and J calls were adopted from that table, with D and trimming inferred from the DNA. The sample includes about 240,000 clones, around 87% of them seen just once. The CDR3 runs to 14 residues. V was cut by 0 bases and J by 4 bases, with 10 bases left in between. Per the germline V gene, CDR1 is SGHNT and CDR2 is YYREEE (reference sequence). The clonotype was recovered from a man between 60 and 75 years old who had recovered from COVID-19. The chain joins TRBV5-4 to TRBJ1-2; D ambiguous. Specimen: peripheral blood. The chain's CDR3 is CASSLVDNGYGYTF. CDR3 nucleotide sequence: TGTGCCAGCAGCTTGGTCGATAACGGCTATGGCTACACCTTC.